This TCR beta chain was sequenced during a study of T cells after yellow fever vaccination. Study-wide findings and caveats: Sorted repertoires could include abundant contaminating clonotypes from bulk cells.

In the case of this clonotype: As yet, its antigen is unknown.

The CDR3 runs to 15 residues. The germline CDR1 and CDR2 sequences are MNHEY and SMNVEV (reference sequence). The V gene end was trimmed by 0 bases and the J gene end by 7 bases; junction bases not matched to a gene: 4. A universal primer site and UMIs were added as TCR cDNA was made by 5'RACE template switching. Using its own MiXCR run on the 5' RACE reads, TCRdb lists one record per CDR3 protein. The sample has around 340,000 distinct CDR3 sequences, around 13% seen once. The clonotype originates from a man younger than 35 who received the YFV17D yellow fever vaccine. This rearrangement joins TRBV27 to TRBJ1-4, with 8 bases fitting TRBD1. Here the sequenced sample was CD4+ T cells sorted from PBMCs, taken 15 days after the yellow fever booster vaccination. As DNA, the CDR3 is TGTGCCAGCAGTTTATCCGTCAGGGGGCGTGAAAAACTGTTTTTT. It translates to CASSLSVRGREKLFF.